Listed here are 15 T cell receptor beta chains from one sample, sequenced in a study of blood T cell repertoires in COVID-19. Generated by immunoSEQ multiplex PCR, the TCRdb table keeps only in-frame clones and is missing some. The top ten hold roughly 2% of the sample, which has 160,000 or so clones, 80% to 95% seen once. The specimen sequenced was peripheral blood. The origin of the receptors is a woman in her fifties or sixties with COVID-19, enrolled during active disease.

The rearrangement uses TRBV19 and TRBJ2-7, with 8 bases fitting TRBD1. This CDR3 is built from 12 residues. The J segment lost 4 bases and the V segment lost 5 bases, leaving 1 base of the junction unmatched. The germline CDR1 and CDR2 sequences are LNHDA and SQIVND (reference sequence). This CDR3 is CASSDRGYEQYF. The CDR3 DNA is TGTGCCAGTAGTGACAGGGGATACGAGCAGTACTTC.

CDR3 DNA: TGTGCCAGCAGTTACTCGATCGACCACGGGGGTCCCACCTACGAGCAGTACTTC. Amino acids: CASSYSIDHGGPTYEQYF. The V call is TRBV6-2 or TRBV6-3, the J call TRBJ2-7; perhaps TRBD2 as D (6 bases). V lost 0 bases and J lost 2, with 20 bases in between. The germline CDR1 and CDR2 sequences are MNHEY and SVGEGT. This CDR3 region has 18 residues.

In nucleotides, the CDR3 is TGTGCCAGCAGCGAAGGGGTTAGGAATGAAAAACTGTTTTTT. It is translated as CASSEGVRNEKLFF. The chain links TRBV5-6 to TRBJ1-4, with D possibly matching TRBD1 (5 bases). Germline V gives CDR1 SGHDT, CDR2 YYEEEE. The CDR3 is 14 amino acids. The germline V and J ends were trimmed by 4 bases and 5 bases, with 12 bases remaining between them. Based on the CDR3 plus reference TRBV5-6 and TRBJ1-4, the full variable domain is DAGVTQSPTHLIKTRGQQVTLRCSPKSGHDTVSWYQQALGQGPQFIFQYYEEEERQRGNFPDRFSGHQFPNYSSELNVNALLLGDSALYLCASSEGVRNEKLFFGSGTQLSVL.

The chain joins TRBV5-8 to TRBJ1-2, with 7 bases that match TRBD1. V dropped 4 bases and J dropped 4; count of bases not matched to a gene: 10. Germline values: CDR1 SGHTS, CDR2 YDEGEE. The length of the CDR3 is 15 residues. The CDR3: CASSAGTEGSYGYTF. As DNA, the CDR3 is TGTGCCAGCAGCGCCGGGACAGAAGGTTCCTATGGCTACACCTTC.

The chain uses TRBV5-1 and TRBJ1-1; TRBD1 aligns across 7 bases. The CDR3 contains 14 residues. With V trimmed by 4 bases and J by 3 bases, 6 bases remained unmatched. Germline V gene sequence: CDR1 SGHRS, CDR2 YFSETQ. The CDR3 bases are TGCGCCAGCAGCCCGGGGACAGAATACACTGAAGCTTTCTTT. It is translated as CASSPGTEYTEAFF.

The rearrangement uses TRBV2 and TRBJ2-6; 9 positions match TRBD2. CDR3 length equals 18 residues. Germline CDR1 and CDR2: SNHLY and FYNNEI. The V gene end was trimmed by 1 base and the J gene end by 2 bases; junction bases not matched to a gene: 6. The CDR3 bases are TGTGCCAGCAGTGAAGGTGGACTAGCGAAGACTGGGGCCAACGTCCTGACTTTC. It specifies CASSEGGLAKTGANVLTF.

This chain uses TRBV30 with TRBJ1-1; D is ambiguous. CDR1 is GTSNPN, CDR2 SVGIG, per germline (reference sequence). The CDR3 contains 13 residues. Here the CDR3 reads CAGRRFSNTEAFF. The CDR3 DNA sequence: TGTGCGGGAAGGAGGTTCTCCAACACTGAAGCTTTCTTT.

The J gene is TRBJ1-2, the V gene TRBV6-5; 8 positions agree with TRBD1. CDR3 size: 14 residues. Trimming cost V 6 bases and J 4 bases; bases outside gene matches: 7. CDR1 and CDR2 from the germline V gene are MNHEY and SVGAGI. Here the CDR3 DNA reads TGTGCCAGCAGCCCGGACAGGGATGGCTATGGCTACACCTTC. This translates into CASSPDRDGYGYTF.

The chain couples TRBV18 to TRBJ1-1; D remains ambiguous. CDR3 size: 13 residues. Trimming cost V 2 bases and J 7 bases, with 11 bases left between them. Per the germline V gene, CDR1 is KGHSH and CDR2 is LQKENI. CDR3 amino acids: CASSPAPGGEAFF. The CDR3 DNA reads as TGTGCCAGCTCACCAGCCCCAGGTGGTGAAGCTTTCTTT.

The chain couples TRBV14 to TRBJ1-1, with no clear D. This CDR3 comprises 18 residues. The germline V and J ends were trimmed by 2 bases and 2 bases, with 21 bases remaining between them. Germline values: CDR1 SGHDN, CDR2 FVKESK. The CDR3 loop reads CASSQPNGRGSRNTEAFF. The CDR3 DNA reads TGTGCCAGCAGCCAACCCAACGGCCGGGGATCTAGAAACACTGAAGCTTTCTTT.

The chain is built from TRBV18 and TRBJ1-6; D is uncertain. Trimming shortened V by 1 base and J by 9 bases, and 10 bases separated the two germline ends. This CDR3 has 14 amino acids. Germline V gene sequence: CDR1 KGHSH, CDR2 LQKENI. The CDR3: CASSPQPQTSPLHF. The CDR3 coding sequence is TGTGCCAGCTCACCACAACCACAGACTTCACCCCTCCACTTT.

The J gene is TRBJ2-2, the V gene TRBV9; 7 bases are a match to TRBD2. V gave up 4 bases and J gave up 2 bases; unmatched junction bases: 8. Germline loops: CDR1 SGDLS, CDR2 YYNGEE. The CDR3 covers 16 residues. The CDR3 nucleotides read TGTGCCAGCAGCCGCCGGCCTAGCGGAAACACCGGGGAGCTGTTTTTT. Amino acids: CASSRRPSGNTGELFF. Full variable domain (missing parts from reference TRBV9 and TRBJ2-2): DSGVTQTPKHLITATGQRVTLRCSPRSGDLSVYWYQQSLDQGLQFLIQYYNGEERAKGNILERFSAQQFPDLHSELNLSSLELGDSALYFCASSRRPSGNTGELFFGEGSRLTVL.

CDR3 bases: TGTGCCAGTAGTATGCGACTAGCGGGTTACAATGAGCAGTTCTTC. Translating gives CASSMRLAGYNEQFF. The V and J genes are TRBV19 and TRBJ2-1; 10 nucleotides align to TRBD2. Germline V gene lookup returns CDR1 LNHDA and CDR2 SQIVND (reference sequence). The CDR3 has 15 residues. V lost 3 bases to trimming and J lost 4 bases; unmatched junction nucleotides: 3.

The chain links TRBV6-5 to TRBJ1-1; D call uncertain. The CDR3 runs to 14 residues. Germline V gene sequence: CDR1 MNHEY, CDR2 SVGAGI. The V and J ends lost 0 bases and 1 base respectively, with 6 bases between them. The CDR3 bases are TGTGCCAGCAGTTACTCTCGGTGGAACACTGAAGCTTTCTTT. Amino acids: CASSYSRWNTEAFF.

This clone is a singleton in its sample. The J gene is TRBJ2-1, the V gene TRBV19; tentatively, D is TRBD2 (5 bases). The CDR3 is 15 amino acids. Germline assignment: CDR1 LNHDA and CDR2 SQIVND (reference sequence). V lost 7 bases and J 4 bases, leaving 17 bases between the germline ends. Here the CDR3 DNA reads TGTGCCAGTACAGCCGGCGGGCTGATATACAATGAGCAGTTCTTC. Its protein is CASTAGGLIYNEQFF.